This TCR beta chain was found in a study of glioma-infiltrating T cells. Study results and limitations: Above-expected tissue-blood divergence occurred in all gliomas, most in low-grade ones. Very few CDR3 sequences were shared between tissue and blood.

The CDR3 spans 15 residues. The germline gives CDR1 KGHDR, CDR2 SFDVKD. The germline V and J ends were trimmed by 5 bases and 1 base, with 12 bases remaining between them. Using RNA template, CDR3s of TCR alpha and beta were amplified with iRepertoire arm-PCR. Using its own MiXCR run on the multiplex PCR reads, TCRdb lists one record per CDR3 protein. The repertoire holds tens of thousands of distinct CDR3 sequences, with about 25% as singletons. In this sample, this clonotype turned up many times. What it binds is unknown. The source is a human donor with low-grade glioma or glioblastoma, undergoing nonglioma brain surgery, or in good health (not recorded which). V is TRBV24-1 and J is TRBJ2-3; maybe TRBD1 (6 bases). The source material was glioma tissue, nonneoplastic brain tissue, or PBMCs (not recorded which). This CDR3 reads CATSGRTAGTDTQYF. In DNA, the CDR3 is TGTGCCACCAGTGGCCGGACAGCTGGCACAGATACGCAGTATTTT.